A selection of T cell receptor beta chains follows, all from one sample in a study of blood T cell repertoires in COVID-19. Libraries were prepared by immunoSEQ multiplex PCR; TCRdb keeps only in-frame clonotypes and omits some of them. Of hundreds of thousands of clones listed, 82% were seen once; the top ten hold 3.5% to 4%. Sequenced: peripheral blood. Receptor source: a woman older than 75 with acute or convalescent COVID-19. Both conserved end residues are part of each CDR3. D genes are given only for firm matches. The size field is filled for only some rows; it gives once, few, many or a size class.

J,V,size,D,DNA,CDR3
TRBJ1-1,TRBV11-2,NA,NA,TGTGCCAGCACCTTCGGCGGGTCCGGGGACACTGAAGCTTTCTTT,CASTFGGSGDTEAFF
TRBJ1-1,TRBV5-1,NA,NA,TGCGCCAGCAGCTTGGATCAGGCGCCCGTCACAGCTTTCTTT,CASSLDQAPVTAFF
TRBJ2-1,TRBV7-2,NA,TRBD1,TGTGCCAGCAGCTTTGACAGGGGGTCTTACAATGAGCAGTTCTTC,CASSFDRGSYNEQFF
TRBJ1-1,TRBV2,NA,NA,TGTGCCAGCAGTGACGGGGGGACTGAAGCTTTCTTT,CASSDGGTEAFF
TRBJ1-4,TRBV29-1,NA,TRBD1,TGCAGCGTTCCGGGACAGGGATATGAAAAACTGTTTTTT,CSVPGQGYEKLFF
TRBJ2-2,TRBV7-8,NA,TRBD1,TGTGCCAGCAGCTTAGCGCAGGGGGCGGGCACCGGGGAGCTGTTTTTT,CASSLAQGAGTGELFF
TRBJ1-2,TRBV2,NA,TRBD1,TGTGCCAGCACCGGACAGGGGTTCGGCTACACCTTC,CASTGQGFGYTF
TRBJ1-3,TRBV7-9,NA,TRBD1,TGTGCCAGCAGCGACAGGGCCTTCTCTGGAAACACCATATATTTT,CASSDRAFSGNTIYF
TRBJ2-1,TRBV24-1,NA,NA,TGTGCCACCAGTGGTACAGGGACCAATGAGCAGTTCTTC,CATSGTGTNEQFF
TRBJ2-7,TRBV4-3,NA,NA,TGCGCCAGCAGCCAAGAACCGGGGAAGCTACGGGAGCAGTACTTC,CASSQEPGKLREQYF
TRBJ2-2,TRBV2,once,NA,TGTGCCAGCAGTCCTAGAACCGGGATCAACACCGGGGAGCTGTTTTTT,CASSPRTGINTGELFF
TRBJ2-3,TRBV6-6,NA,TRBD2,TGTGCCAGCAGTCGACTAGCGGGGGGGGTAACAGATACGCAGTATTTT,CASSRLAGGVTDTQYF
TRBJ1-6,TRBV6-2/TRBV6-3,NA,NA,TGTGCCAGCAGCAGGGAGAGCGTCCGGACCAATTCACCCCTCCACTTT,CASSRESVRTNSPLHF
TRBJ1-1,TRBV7-9,NA,TRBD1,TGTGCCAGCAGACTTGGACAGGGAGACACTGAAGCTTTCTTT,CASRLGQGDTEAFF
TRBJ1-3,TRBV7-9,NA,NA,TGTGCCCACATCTCTGGAAACACCATATATTTT,CAHISGNTIYF
TRBJ1-6,TRBV3-1/TRBV3-2,once,TRBD1,TGTGCCACCATGCGAAGCTCCGGGACAGGCAATTCACCCCTCCACTTT,CATMRSSGTGNSPLHF
TRBJ1-1,TRBV15,NA,NA,TGTGCCACCAGCAGAGTTGGGGCTAGGGCTTTCTTT,CATSRVGARAFF
TRBJ1-5,TRBV2,NA,NA,TGTGCCAGCAGGGCGGGGGGGCCTCAGCCCCAGCATTTT,CASRAGGPQPQHF
TRBJ2-7,TRBV18,once,NA,TGTGCCAGCTCGGAGCCAGGGTGGACCTCCTACGAGCAGTACTTC,CASSEPGWTSYEQYF
TRBJ2-1,TRBV11-2,NA,TRBD2,TGTGCCAGCAGCACTAGCGGGGGCGGGAACAATGAGCAGTTCTTC,CASSTSGGGNNEQFF
TRBJ2-2,TRBV7-8,once,TRBD1,TGTGCCAGCAGGAAAACAGGGGGCGTCGGGGAGCTGTTTTTT,CASRKTGGVGELFF
TRBJ1-5,TRBV2,once,NA,TGTGCCAGCAGTTTCAGGGTAGGTCAGCCCCAGCATTTT,CASSFRVGQPQHF
TRBJ1-1,TRBV11-2,NA,TRBD1,TGTGCCAGCAGCTTAGCCTCAGGACAGGGTACGGGAGCTTTCTTT,CASSLASGQGTGAFF
TRBJ1-6,TRBV5-4,NA,NA,TGTGCCAGCAGCCCCGGGCAGGGGCGCGGGAATTCACCCCTCCACTTT,CASSPGQGRGNSPLHF
TRBJ2-3,TRBV5-6,NA,TRBD1,TGTGCCAGCAGCCCCCTAAGGGGGCTTCCCACAGATACGCAGTATTTT,CASSPLRGLPTDTQYF
TRBJ1-2,TRBV24-1,NA,NA,TGTGCCACCAGTTGGGGCAGTGGGGTTAACTATGGCTACACCTTC,CATSWGSGVNYGYTF
TRBJ1-1,TRBV2,NA,TRBD1,TGTGCCAGCAGTGAAAGGGGGCCCAGGTCTCCAGCTTTCTTT,CASSERGPRSPAFF
TRBJ2-7,TRBV25-1,NA,TRBD2,TGTGCCAGCAGTGAATTCGCGGGGGTCCACGAGCAGTACTTC,CASSEFAGVHEQYF
TRBJ1-2,TRBV24-1,NA,TRBD1,TGTGCCACCAGTGATACCGGGACAGGGAACTATGGCTACACCTTC,CATSDTGTGNYGYTF
TRBJ2-6,TRBV7-9,NA,NA,TGTGCCAGCAGCTCAAACTCTGGGGCCAACGTCCTGACTTTC,CASSSNSGANVLTF
TRBJ2-1,TRBV7-2,NA,TRBD2,TGTGCCAGCAGCTTAGCGGGCGGGGGGGCAACCAATGAGCAGTTCTTC,CASSLAGGGATNEQFF
TRBJ2-7,TRBV3-1/TRBV3-2,NA,TRBD1,TGTGCCAGCAGTAGAGGGGGCGCGGTCGAGCAGTACTTC,CASSRGGAVEQYF
TRBJ2-1,TRBV9,NA,NA,TGTGCCAGCAGCGTAGTCGGGGACTCCTACAATGAGCAGTTCTTC,CASSVVGDSYNEQFF
TRBJ1-4,TRBV29-1,NA,NA,TGCAGCGTTGAAGATCAGAGGGGAGGTAATGAAAAACTGTTTTTT,CSVEDQRGGNEKLFF
TRBJ1-1,TRBV19,NA,NA,TGTGCCAGTAGTATTTACGGAGAGAACACTGAAGCTTTCTTT,CASSIYGENTEAFF
TRBJ2-4,TRBV4-1,NA,NA,TGCGCCAGCAGCCAAGAACGGGACTTCCTTTCGTACTTC,CASSQERDFLSYF
TRBJ1-2,TRBV10-3,NA,TRBD1,TGTGCCATCAGCCCGGGACAGGGGGCCGAAGCTAACTATGGCTACACCTTC,CAISPGQGAEANYGYTF
TRBJ1-1,TRBV5-5,NA,NA,TGTGCCAGCAGCTTGGACGAGAGCACTGAAGCTTTCTTT,CASSLDESTEAFF
TRBJ2-7,TRBV5-8,NA,NA,TGTGCCAGCAGCGAGAACTTCCGGGACTCTTCCTACGAGCAGTACTTC,CASSENFRDSSYEQYF
TRBJ2-1,TRBV19,NA,NA,TGTGCCGTTTCCGGCAGGGGATACAATGAGCAGTTCTTC,CAVSGRGYNEQFF
TRBJ2-1,TRBV5-1,NA,NA,TGCGCCAGCAGCACCGGGACACCTTCCTACAATGAGCAGTTCTTC,CASSTGTPSYNEQFF
TRBJ1-6,TRBV19,NA,NA,TGTGCCAGTAGTGTTGGACAGTACATTTATTCACCCCTCCACTTT,CASSVGQYIYSPLHF
TRBJ2-1,TRBV18,NA,NA,TGTGCCAGCTCACCAGGGTCCTCCAGGAATGAGCAGTTCTTC,CASSPGSSRNEQFF
TRBJ1-5,TRBV7-2,NA,NA,TGTGCCAGCAGCAGGGGGGGTGGGAGAACCAATCAGCCCCAGCATTTT,CASSRGGGRTNQPQHF
TRBJ2-2,TRBV7-2,NA,TRBD1,TGTGCCAGCAGCACGGGACAGCCCACCGGGGAGCTGTTTTTT,CASSTGQPTGELFF
TRBJ1-2,TRBV6-1,few,NA,TGTGCCAGCAGTGACAGATTCTATGGCTACACCTTC,CASSDRFYGYTF
TRBJ2-5,TRBV5-1,NA,TRBD1,TGCGCCAGCAGCTTGTGGACAGGGGGAAACCAAGAGACCCAGTACTTC,CASSLWTGGNQETQYF
TRBJ2-3,TRBV7-9,NA,TRBD1,TGTGCCAGCAGCTCCTGGACAGGGGCTGCAGATACGCAGTATTTT,CASSSWTGAADTQYF
TRBJ1-3,TRBV14,NA,NA,TGTGCCAGCAGCCCATTGATACACTCGGCGAGGGGAAACACCATATATTTT,CASSPLIHSARGNTIYF
TRBJ1-6,TRBV5-8,NA,NA,TGTGCCAGCAGCTTGGGGCACCTCTATAATTCACCCCTCCACTTT,CASSLGHLYNSPLHF
TRBJ2-3,TRBV7-2,NA,TRBD2,TGTGCCAGCAGCTTCGTCCTAGCGGGGCAGGCAGATACGCAGTATTTT,CASSFVLAGQADTQYF
TRBJ1-5,TRBV28,NA,TRBD1,TGTGCCAGCAGAATACAGGGGAGTTCCAATCAGCCCCAGCATTTT,CASRIQGSSNQPQHF
TRBJ1-6,TRBV7-2,few,TRBD1,TGTGCCAGCAGCCCGGACAGGGCTGGCTATAATTCACCCCTCCACTTT,CASSPDRAGYNSPLHF
TRBJ1-2,TRBV6-5,NA,TRBD1,TGTGCCACCTGGGACAGCCTCAACTATGGCTACACCTTC,CATWDSLNYGYTF
TRBJ1-1,TRBV10-2,NA,NA,TGCGCCAGCAGTGAGCAGGGAAACACTGAAGCTTTCTTT,CASSEQGNTEAFF